Listed below are T cell receptor beta chains from one sample, sequenced in a study of blood T cells in healthy people across ages. A single record per CDR3 protein comes from TCRdb applying MiXCR to the 5' RACE reads. The data contain roughly 700,000 distinct CDR3 sequences, around 45% of them singletons. What was sequenced was blood. The receptors shown here come from a woman in her sixties or seventies in good health. Each CDR3 is given with its conserved first and last residue. A D gene is named only where the DNA matches it firmly. Expanded clones get a size class; other rows say once, few or many, or leave the size out.

len	v_gene	j_gene	abundance	d_gene	CDR3nt	CDR3aa
14	TRBV20-1	TRBJ1-1	many	-	TGCAGTGCTAGAGGGCAGGGAGTGAACACTGAAGCTTTCTTT	CSARGQGVNTEAFF
15	TRBV28	TRBJ1-2	few	-	TGTGCCAGCATTTCGACCACAACGGTGCCCTATGGCTACACCTTC	CASISTTTVPYGYTF
15	TRBV20-1	TRBJ2-1	-	TRBD2	TGCAGTGCTAGAGATCCAATAGCTAGCGGGAGGGGGGCGTTCTTC	CSARDPIASGRGAFF
17	TRBV4-2	TRBJ2-6	few	-	TGTGCCAGCAGCCAAGGCGCTTTAGTGCCCGGGGCCAACGTCCTGACTTTC	CASSQGALVPGANVLTF
13	TRBV28	TRBJ1-1	-	-	TGTGCCAGCAGTTTGGGGAGTAGGACTGAAGCTTTCTTT	CASSLGSRTEAFF
14	TRBV27	TRBJ2-7	-	TRBD2	TGTGCCAGCACCAGGGGACTAGCGGGAGGCGAGCAGTACTTC	CASTRGLAGGEQYF
16	TRBV9	TRBJ2-1	-	TRBD2	TGTGCCAGCAGCGTAGGTCGGTCTAGCGGGAGCCATGAGCAGTTCTTC	CASSVGRSSGSHEQFF
15	TRBV5-1	TRBJ2-5	-	TRBD1	TGCGCCAGCAGCTCCGGACAGGGGGATCAAGAGACCCAGTACTTC	CASSSGQGDQETQYF
13	TRBV7-3	TRBJ2-1	few	-	TGTGCCAGCAGCCCTGAATCCTACAATGAGCAGTTCTTC	CASSPESYNEQFF
14	TRBV28	TRBJ2-7	-	-	TGTGCCAGCAGCCCAACGAGCCACTCCTACGAGCAGTACTTC	CASSPTSHSYEQYF
10	TRBV29-1	TRBJ2-1	few	-	TGCAGCGTCCTCACTTCAGAGCGGTTCTTC	CSVLTSERFF
16	TRBV20-1	TRBJ1-1	once	-	TGCAGTGCTAGAGATTGGACGCGTATGGGGGACACTGAAGCTTTCTTT	CSARDWTRMGDTEAFF
11	TRBV7-2	TRBJ2-5	-	TRBD1	TGTGCCAGCGGTACAGGGGTAGAGCAGTACTTC	CASGTGVEQYF
14	TRBV20-1	TRBJ2-5	few	-	TGCAGTGCTAGAGATGTAGGAAAACAAGAGACCCAGTACTTC	CSARDVGKQETQYF
14	TRBV11-2	TRBJ2-7	once	-	TGTGCCAGCACTCCACTGGCGCTCTCCTACGAGCAGTACTTC	CASTPLALSYEQYF
14	TRBV27	TRBJ2-7	-	TRBD2	TGTGCCAGCAGTCATAGCGGGGGGACAAATGAGCAGTACTTC	CASSHSGGTNEQYF
13	TRBV7-3	TRBJ1-5	few	-	TGTGCCAGCAGCTTAAGAGCTGGGCAGCCCCAGCATTTT	CASSLRAGQPQHF